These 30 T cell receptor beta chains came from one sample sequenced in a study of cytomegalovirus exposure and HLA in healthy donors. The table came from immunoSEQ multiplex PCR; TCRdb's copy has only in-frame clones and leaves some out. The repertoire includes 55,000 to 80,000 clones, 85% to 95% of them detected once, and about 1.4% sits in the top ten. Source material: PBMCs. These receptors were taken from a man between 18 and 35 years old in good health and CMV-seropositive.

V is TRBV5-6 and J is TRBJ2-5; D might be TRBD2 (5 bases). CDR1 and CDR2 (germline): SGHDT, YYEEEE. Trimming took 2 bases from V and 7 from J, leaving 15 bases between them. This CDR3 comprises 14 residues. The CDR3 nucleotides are TGTGCCAGCAGCTTTGGAGGACCGCGGCGGACCCAGTACTTC. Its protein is CASSFGGPRRTQYF. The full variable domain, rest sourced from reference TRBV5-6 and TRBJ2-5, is DAGVTQSPTHLIKTRGQQVTLRCSPKSGHDTVSWYQQALGQGPQFIFQYYEEEERQRGNFPDRFSGHQFPNYSSELNVNALLLGDSALYLCASSFGGPRRTQYFGPGTRLLVL.

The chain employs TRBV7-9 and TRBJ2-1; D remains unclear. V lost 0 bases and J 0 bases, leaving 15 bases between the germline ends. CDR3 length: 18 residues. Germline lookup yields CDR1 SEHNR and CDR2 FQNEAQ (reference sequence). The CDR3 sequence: CASSLATQSVSSYNEQFF. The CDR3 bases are TGTGCCAGCAGCTTAGCCACCCAATCGGTGAGCTCCTACAATGAGCAGTTCTTC. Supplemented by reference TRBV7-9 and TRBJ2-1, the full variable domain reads DTGVSQNPRHKITKRGQNVTFRCDPISEHNRLYWYRQTLGQGPEFLTYFQNEAQLEKSRLLSDRFSAERPKGSFSTLEIQRTEQGDSAMYLCASSLATQSVSSYNEQFFGPGTRLTVL.

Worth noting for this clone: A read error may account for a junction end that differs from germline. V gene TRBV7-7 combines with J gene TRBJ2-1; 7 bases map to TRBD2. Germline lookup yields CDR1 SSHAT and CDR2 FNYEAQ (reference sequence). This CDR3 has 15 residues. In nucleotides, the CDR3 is TGTGCTAGCAGCCAAATAGCGGGTCAGTACGTTGAGCAGTTCTTC. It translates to CASSQIAGQYVEQFF.

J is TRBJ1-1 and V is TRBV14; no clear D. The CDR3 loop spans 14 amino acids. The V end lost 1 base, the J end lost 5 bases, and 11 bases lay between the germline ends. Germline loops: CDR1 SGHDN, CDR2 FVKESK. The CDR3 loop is CASSQVMRDTEAFF. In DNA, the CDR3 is TGTGCCAGCAGCCAAGTGATGCGGGATACTGAAGCTTTCTTT.

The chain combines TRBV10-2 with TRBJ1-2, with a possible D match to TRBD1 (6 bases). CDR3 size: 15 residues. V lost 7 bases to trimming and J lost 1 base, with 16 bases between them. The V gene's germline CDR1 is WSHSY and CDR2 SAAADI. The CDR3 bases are TGCGCCAGCATGAGCGGGGACAAGCATAACTATGGCTACACCTTC. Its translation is CASMSGDKHNYGYTF.

The CDR3 here is CASSTRQGADTGELFF. The CDR3, as DNA: TGTGCCAGTAGTACCCGACAGGGGGCCGACACCGGGGAGCTGTTTTTT. This chain joins TRBV19 and TRBJ2-2, with 10 bases aligning to TRBD1. The CDR3 has 16 residues. Trimming at V came to 4 bases and at J to 3 bases, leaving 5 bases not matched to a gene. Germline V lookup: CDR1 LNHDA, CDR2 SQIVND (reference sequence).

CDR3 bases: TGTGCCAGCAGGTTAGCGGGGTACAATGAGCAGTTCTTC. Residues: CASRLAGYNEQFF. V usage is TRBV6-1 and J usage is TRBJ2-1; 8 bases align to TRBD2. This CDR3 comprises 13 residues. V was pared by 6 bases and J by 4 bases, with 2 bases of the junction left unmatched. Germline CDR1 reads MNHNS; CDR2 reads SASEGT.

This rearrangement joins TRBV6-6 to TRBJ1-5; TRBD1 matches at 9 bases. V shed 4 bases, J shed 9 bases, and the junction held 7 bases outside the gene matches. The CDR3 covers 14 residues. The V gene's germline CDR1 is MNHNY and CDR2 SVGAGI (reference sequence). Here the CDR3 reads CASSSGQGPGPQHF. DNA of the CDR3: TGTGCCAGCAGTTCGGGACAGGGCCCAGGGCCCCAGCATTTT.

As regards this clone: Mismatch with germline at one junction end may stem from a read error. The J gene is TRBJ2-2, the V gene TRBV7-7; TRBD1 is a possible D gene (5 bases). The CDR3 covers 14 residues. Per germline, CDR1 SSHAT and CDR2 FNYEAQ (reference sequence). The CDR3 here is CASSWGANTGELFF. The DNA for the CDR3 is TGTGCTAGCAGCTGGGGCGCGAACACCGGGGAGCTGTTTTTT.

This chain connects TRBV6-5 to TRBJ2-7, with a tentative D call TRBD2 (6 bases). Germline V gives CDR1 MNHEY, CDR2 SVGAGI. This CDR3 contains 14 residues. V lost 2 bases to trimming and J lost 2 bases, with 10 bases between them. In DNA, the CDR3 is TGTGCCAGCAGTTACCCCGGGACTCCCTACGAGCAGTACTTC. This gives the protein CASSYPGTPYEQYF.

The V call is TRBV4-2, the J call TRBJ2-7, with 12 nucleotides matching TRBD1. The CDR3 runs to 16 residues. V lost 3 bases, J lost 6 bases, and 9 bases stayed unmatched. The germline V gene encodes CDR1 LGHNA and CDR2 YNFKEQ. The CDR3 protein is CASSQPPGQGAPEQYF. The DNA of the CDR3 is TGTGCCAGCAGCCAGCCACCGGGACAGGGGGCCCCCGAGCAGTACTTC.

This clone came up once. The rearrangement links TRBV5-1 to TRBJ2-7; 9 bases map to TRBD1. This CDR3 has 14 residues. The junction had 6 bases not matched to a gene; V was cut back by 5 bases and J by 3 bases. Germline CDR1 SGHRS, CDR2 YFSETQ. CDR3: CASSYGTGSYEQYF. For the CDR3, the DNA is TGCGCCAGCAGTTATGGGACAGGGAGCTACGAGCAGTACTTC.

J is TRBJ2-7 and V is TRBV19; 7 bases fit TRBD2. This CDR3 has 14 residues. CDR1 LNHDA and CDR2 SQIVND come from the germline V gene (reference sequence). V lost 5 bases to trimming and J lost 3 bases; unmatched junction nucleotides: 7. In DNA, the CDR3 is TGTGCCAGTAGTTCCGCAGGGAGGGACTACGAGCAGTACTTC. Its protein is CASSSAGRDYEQYF. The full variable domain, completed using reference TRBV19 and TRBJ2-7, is DGGITQSPKYLFRKEGQNVTLSCEQNLNHDAMYWYRQDPGQGLRLIYYSQIVNDFQKGDIAEGYSVSREKKESFPLTVTSAQKNPTAFYLCASSSAGRDYEQYFGPGTRLTVT.

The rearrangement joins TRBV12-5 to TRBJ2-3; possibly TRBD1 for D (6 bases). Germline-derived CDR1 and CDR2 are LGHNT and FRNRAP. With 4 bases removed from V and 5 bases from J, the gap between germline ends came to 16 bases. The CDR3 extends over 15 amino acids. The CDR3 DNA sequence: TGTGCTAGTGGTTCGGGCGGTCAGGGGTTAGATACGCAGTATTTT. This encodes CASGSGGQGLDTQYF.

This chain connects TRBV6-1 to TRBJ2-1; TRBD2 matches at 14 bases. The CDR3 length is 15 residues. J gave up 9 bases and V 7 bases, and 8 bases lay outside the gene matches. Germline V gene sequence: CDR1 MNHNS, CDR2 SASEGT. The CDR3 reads CASKEGTSGSSEQFF. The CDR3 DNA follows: TGTGCCAGCAAAGAGGGGACTAGCGGGAGTTCTGAGCAGTTCTTC.

DNA of the CDR3: TGTGCCAGCAGTTACGGTCCAGGGTTTGGAAACACCATATATTTT. Protein sequence: CASSYGPGFGNTIYF. The chain carries TRBV6-5 and TRBJ1-3, with D possibly being TRBD1 (5 bases). The V and J ends lost 2 bases and 3 bases respectively, with 11 bases between them. The CDR3 is 15 amino acids. Germline V gene lookup returns CDR1 MNHEY and CDR2 SVGAGI.

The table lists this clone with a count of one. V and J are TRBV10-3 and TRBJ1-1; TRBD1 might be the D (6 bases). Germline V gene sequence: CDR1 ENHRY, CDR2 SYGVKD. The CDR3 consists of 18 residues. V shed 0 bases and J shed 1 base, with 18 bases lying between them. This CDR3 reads CAISESGGPVAPNTEAFF. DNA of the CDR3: TGTGCCATCAGTGAGTCGGGGGGGCCGGTAGCTCCGAACACTGAAGCTTTCTTT.

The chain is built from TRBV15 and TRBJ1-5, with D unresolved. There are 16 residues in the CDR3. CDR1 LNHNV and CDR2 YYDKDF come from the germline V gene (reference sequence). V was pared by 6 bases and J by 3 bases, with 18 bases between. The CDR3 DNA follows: TGTGCCACCAGTACCACCTCAGTGGGCCTCAATCAGCCCCAGCATTTT. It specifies CATSTTSVGLNQPQHF.

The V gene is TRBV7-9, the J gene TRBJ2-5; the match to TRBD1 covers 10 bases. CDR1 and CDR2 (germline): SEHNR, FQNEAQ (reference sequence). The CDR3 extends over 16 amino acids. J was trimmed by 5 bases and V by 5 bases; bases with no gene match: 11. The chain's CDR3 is CASSLSRQGAWETQYF. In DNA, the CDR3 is TGTGCCAGCAGCCTAAGCAGACAGGGGGCCTGGGAGACCCAGTACTTC.

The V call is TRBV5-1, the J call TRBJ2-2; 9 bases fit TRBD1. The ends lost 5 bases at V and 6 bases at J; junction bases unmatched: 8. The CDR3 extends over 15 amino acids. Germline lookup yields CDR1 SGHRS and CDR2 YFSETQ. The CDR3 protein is CASSPGQGIAGELFF. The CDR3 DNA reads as TGCGCCAGCAGTCCGGGACAGGGAATCGCCGGGGAGCTGTTTTTT.

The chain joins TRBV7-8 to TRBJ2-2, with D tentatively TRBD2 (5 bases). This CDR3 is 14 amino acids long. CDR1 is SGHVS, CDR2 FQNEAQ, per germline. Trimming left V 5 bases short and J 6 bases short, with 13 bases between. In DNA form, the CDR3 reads TGTGCCAGCAGCGCCCCCCAGCGGTCCGGGGAGCTGTTTTTT. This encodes CASSAPQRSGELFF.

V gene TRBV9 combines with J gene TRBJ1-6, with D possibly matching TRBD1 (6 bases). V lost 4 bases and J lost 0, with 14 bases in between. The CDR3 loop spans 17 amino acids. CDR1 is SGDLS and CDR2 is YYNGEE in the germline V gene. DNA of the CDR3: TGTGCCAGCAGCAAGGACAGCCAGAGCTCCTATAATTCACCCCTCCACTTT. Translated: CASSKDSQSSYNSPLHF.

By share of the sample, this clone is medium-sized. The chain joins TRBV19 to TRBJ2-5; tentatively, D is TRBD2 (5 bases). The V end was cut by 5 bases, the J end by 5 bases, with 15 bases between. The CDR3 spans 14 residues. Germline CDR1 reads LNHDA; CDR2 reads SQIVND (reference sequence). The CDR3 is CASSVRHGVETQYF. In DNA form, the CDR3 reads TGTGCCAGTAGTGTTAGACACGGGGTGGAGACCCAGTACTTC. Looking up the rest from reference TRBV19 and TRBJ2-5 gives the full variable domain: DGGITQSPKYLFRKEGQNVTLSCEQNLNHDAMYWYRQDPGQGLRLIYYSQIVNDFQKGDIAEGYSVSREKKESFPLTVTSAQKNPTAFYLCASSVRHGVETQYFGPGTRLLVL.

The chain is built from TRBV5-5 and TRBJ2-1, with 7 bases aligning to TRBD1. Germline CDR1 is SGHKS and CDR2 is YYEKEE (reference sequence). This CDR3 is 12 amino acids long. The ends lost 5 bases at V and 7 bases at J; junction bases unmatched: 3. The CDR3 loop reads CASSWTGNEQFF. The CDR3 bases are TGTGCCAGCAGTTGGACAGGAAATGAGCAGTTCTTC.

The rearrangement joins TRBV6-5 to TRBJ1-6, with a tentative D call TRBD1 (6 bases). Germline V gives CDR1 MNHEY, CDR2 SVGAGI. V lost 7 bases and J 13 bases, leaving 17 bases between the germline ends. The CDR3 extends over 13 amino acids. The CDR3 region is CASTPSTRGPLHF. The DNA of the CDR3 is TGTGCCAGCACCCCGTCGACCAGGGGCCCCCTCCACTTT.

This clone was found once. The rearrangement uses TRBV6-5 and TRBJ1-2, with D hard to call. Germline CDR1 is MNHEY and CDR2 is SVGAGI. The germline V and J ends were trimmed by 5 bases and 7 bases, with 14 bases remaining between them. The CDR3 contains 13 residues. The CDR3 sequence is CASSTVSQIGYTF. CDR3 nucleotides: TGTGCCAGCAGTACCGTGAGTCAAATTGGCTACACCTTC.

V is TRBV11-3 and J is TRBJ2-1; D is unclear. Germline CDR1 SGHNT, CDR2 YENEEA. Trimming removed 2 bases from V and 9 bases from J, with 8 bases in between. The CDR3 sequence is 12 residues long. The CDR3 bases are TGTGCCAGCAGCTTAAACTCGGGTGAGCAGTTCTTC. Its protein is CASSLNSGEQFF. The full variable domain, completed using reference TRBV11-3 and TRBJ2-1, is EAGVVQSPRYKIIEKKQPVAFWCNPISGHNTLYWYLQNLGQGPELLIRYENEEAVDDSQLPKDRFSAERLKGVDSTLKIQPAELGDSAVYLCASSLNSGEQFFGPGTRLTVL.

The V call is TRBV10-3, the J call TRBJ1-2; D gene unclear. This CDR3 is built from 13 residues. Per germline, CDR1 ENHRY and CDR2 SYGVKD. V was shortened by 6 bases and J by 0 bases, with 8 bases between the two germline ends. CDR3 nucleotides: TGTGCCATCAGGGACGGGACTAACTATGGCTACACCTTC. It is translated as CAIRDGTNYGYTF.

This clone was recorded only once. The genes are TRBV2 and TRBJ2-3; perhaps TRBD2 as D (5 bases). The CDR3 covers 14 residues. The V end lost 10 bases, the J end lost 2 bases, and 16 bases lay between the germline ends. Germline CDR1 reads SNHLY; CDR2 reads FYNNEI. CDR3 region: CAILERRNTDTQYF. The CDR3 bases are TGTGCCATCCTGGAGCGGAGAAACACAGATACGCAGTATTTT.

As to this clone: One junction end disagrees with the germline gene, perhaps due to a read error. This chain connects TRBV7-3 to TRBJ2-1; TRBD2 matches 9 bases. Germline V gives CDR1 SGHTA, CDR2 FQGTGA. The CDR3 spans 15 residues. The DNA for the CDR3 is TGTGCCAGTAGCTCCGGTAGCGGGAGTCGAAGTGAGCAGTTCTTC. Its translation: CASSSGSGSRSEQFF.